The T cell receptor (beta chain) described here comes from a study of CD4+ T cells in melanoma (dated by TCRdb to between 2020 and 2023). For context, the study as a whole: The study examined neoantigen-specific CD4+ T cells in human melanoma. On the study overall, not on this receptor specifically: Diverse differentiation states were reported to be shown by neoantigen-specific CD4+ T cells in melanoma. The report described a correlation between neoantigen-specific CD4+ T cells and the function of CD8+ T cells, macrophages and B cells.

CDR1 and CDR2 are read off the germline V gene as LGHNA and YNFKEQ. CDR3 length: 15 amino acids, cysteine to phenylalanine. Only CDR3 DNA is held: 45 bases, read in frame from base 1. V lost 4 bases and J lost 3 bases; the stretch between them is 13 bases long. The donors were people with melanoma. Receptor libraries were prepared by the immunoSEQ multiplex PCR assay. In TCRdb, the immuneACCESS table is reduced to in-frame sequences with V and J assigned. These tables do not hold every clone; where another copy was compared, an unresolved V gene accounts for under half, and the others remain unexplained. This sample has more than 90,000 clones in its table, and 80% to 95% of those were observed once. The leading ten clones occupy about 3.3% of the sample. Notes on this clone: This receptor's antigen is unknown. No much larger clone exists at a distance of one base, and base qualities are not known.

The source is a human donor with melanoma. This chain is built from TRBV4-2 and TRBJ2-4; TRBD2 could be the D gene, as 7 bases match. Sequenced material: peripheral blood. This receptor has the CDR3 CASSLGGADKNIQYF. The sequence in DNA is TGTGCCAGCAGCCTGGGGGGGGCGGACAAAAACATTCAGTACTTC.